This TCR beta chain comes out of a study of vaccination and CD4 T cells after COVID-19 (dated by TCRdb to between 2021 and 2024). For the wider study: SARS-CoV-2 positivity had been established in the convalescent patients by nasal swab PCR, and mild disease was recorded in eight to ten of these patients and severe disease in one. Post-vaccine blood samples were collected a median of approximately 68 days after the second vaccine dose, ranging from 14 to 241 days. Culture stimuli were overlapping spike peptide pools from SARS-CoV-2 and from the common cold coronaviruses HCoV-NL63, HCoV-OC43 and HCoV-229E. The convalescent cohort included six males and four females, with two Hispanic individuals, seven Caucasians, two Asians and one multiracial person. Two doses of either the Pfizer-BioNTech BNT162b2 vaccine (n=8) or the Moderna mRNA-1273 vaccine (n=2) were administered to participants. The spike-specific CD4+ TCR repertoire was compared before and after mRNA vaccination in approximately 9 COVID-19 convalescent patients and a few infection-naive healthy vaccine recipients. Post-COVID blood samples were collected from convalescent patients a median of around 96 days after diagnosis, with a range of about 30 to 161 days. Control cultures used a CEFX viral epitope pool as positive control, an HIV-1 Nef peptide pool as negative control, or no peptide. Results and caveats for the whole study, not just this receptor: In convalescent patients, nearly all vaccine-specific clones (304 of 307) were found to be mono-reactive for SARS-CoV-2 spike rather than cross-reactive with common cold coronaviruses. In convalescent patients, a median around 83% of post-vaccine SARS-CoV-2-reactive clones were detected only after vaccination, and vaccine-specific priming was suggested by this finding. An increase in the median number of SARS-CoV-2-reactive clonotypes from approximately 20 after infection to roughly 36 after vaccination was observed, but the change was not found to be significant. The study included relatively few convalescent patients and did not analyze early timepoints after natural infection.

The receptor library was made with PCR. DNA from cultured CD4+ T cells was subjected to TCR sequencing with the Oncomine TCR Beta short-read assay at the Johns Hopkins FTIC core. The QIAamp micro DNA kit was used to extract genomic DNA from the cultured CD4+ T cells. Oncomine TCR Beta libraries from cultured CD4+ T cells were pooled with unique dual indexes and sequenced on an Illumina iSeq 100. In the paper's pipeline: Non-productive sequences were filtered out, and CDR3s that did not start with C, did not end with F or W, or were shorter than 7 amino acids were discarded. Antigen-specific clonotypes were identified using the MANAFEST web application through comparison of peptide-stimulated wells with reference and other culture wells. An FDR below 0.05, an odds ratio above 5, and a productive frequency above 0.1% in at least two of three replicate wells were required for clones to be considered positive. A clonotype was classed as cross-reactive if the clonotype showed significant expansion both in SARS-CoV-2 spike wells and in at least one common cold coronavirus spike condition. Similarity between CDR3 sequences was evaluated in R version 3.6.1 using Levenshtein distances (stringdist) and unrooted phylogenetic trees (ape). TCRdb redid the processing of the public reads, applying fastp at Q25 and MiXCR, and retained in-frame beta chains. CDR3 protein sequences are deduplicated, and each keeps its most common genes and DNA. The V and J calls and clone size are TCRdb's, not the authors'. The sample includes fewer than 25,000 distinct CDR3 sequences, with 35% to 55% observed a single time. The ten biggest clones cover under 15% of the sample.

For this clonotype: It lacks a known antigen. There are no base qualities to consult, and no much larger clone falls within one base.

In the paper's terms, the treatment or condition label means: approximately nine-day PBMC culture with coronavirus spike peptide pools or control peptides (ViraFEST assay). The ViraFEST assay, used in the study, expanded antigen-specific T cells with peptide pools and then identified the expanded clonotypes through TCR sequencing. The convalescent patients' positive SARS-CoV-2 PCR tests fell between March and December 2020, which was before the Alpha, Beta and Delta variants emerged in the United States. Each well held some 2 million PBMCs cultured with roughly 10 ug/ml peptide pools in IMDM containing 5% human AB serum and 7.5 to 10 IU/ml IL-2. Half of the culture medium was replaced with fresh IL-2-containing medium on days 3 and 7. Once the cells had been in culture for about 10 days, the EasySep CD4+ T cell isolation kit was used to isolate CD4+ T cells by negative selection. PBMCs were separated from whole blood using Ficoll-Paque Plus gradient centrifugation and then either used fresh or cryopreserved at -140C. Culture conditions were generally each tested in triplicate wells.

The germline V gene gives CDR1 as SGHAT and CDR2 as FQNNGV. Spanning cysteine to phenylalanine, the CDR3 consists of 15 amino acids. The entry retains the CDR3 DNA only, 45 bases that are in frame from base 1. V gives up 4 bases and J gives up 2 bases, and the segment between their germline ends measures 12 bases. The material sequenced was CD4+ T cells from blood, cultured in vitro. The source is a human donor who had recovered from COVID-19. This chain joins TRBV11-2 to TRBJ1-3; TRBD1 could be the D gene, as 6 bases match. The CDR3 is CASSYRGGTGNTIYF. The nucleotide sequence is given as TGTGCCAGCAGCTACCGAGGGGGAACTGGAAACACCATATATTTT.